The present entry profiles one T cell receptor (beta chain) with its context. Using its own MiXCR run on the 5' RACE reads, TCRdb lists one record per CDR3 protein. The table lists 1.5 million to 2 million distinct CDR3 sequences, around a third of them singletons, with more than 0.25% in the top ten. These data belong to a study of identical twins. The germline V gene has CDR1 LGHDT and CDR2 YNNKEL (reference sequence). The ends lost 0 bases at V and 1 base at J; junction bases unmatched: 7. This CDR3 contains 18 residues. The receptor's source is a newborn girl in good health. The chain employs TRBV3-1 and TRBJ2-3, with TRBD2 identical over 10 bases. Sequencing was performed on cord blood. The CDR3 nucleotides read TGTGCCAGCAGCCAAGATACTAGCGGGGCCTATCGCACAGATACGCAGTATTTT. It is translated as CASSQDTSGAYRTDTQYF.